Shown below are 20 T cell receptor beta chains from a single sample sequenced in a study of CD8 T cells in ankylosing spondylitis. One entry per CDR3 protein results from TCRdb running MiXCR on the 5' RACE reads. In the table there are 350,000 to 450,000 distinct CDR3 sequences, approximately 20% of which are singletons. The sequenced sample was blood, either unsorted or a sorted T cell fraction (not recorded which). These receptors all come from a male donor with ankylosing spondylitis or in good health (not recorded which).

This chain connects TRBV4-1 to TRBJ2-5; TRBD2 matches 10 bases. This CDR3 region has 15 residues. Germline-derived CDR1 and CDR2 are MGHRA and YSYEKL. Trimming removed 0 bases from V and 5 bases from J; junction bases left unmatched: 3. The CDR3 DNA follows: TGCGCCAGCAGCCAAGATACTAGCGGGATGGAGACCCAGTACTTC. Amino acids: CASSQDTSGMETQYF.

This clonotype was observed a handful of times. The chain recombines TRBV12-3 or TRBV12-4 with TRBJ1-2; 8 bases agree with TRBD1. The CDR3 has 16 amino acids. Losses at the gene ends were 1 base for V and 2 bases for J; bases not matched to a gene: 6. The CDR3 nucleotides are TGTGCCAGCAGTTTAGGTAGGACAGGGAGCAACTATGGCTACACCTTC. Its protein is CASSLGRTGSNYGYTF.

This chain connects TRBV29-1 to TRBJ2-7, with D possibly matching TRBD1 (5 bases). V gave up 4 bases and J gave up 3 bases, with 10 bases separating them. Germline CDR1 is SQVTM and CDR2 is ANQGSEA. The CDR3 is 12 amino acids. The CDR3 here is CSVAWTIYEQYF. The CDR3 nucleotides read TGCAGCGTTGCTTGGACAATCTACGAGCAGTACTTC.

This sequence joins TRBV11-2 and TRBJ2-7; D might be TRBD2 (6 bases). CDR3 size: 14 residues. The ends were cut back, 1 base at V and 7 bases at J, with 14 bases in the middle. CDR1 and CDR2 from the germline V gene are SGHAT and FQNNGV. The DNA for the CDR3 is TGTGCCAGCAGCTTAGTTCATGGGGCGGGGGAGCAGTACTTC. Protein product: CASSLVHGAGEQYF.

In this sample, this clonotype turned up a few times. This chain joins TRBV3-1 and TRBJ2-7; the match to TRBD2 covers 8 bases. V was clipped by 0 bases and J by 0 bases; unmatched bases: 7. This CDR3 is built from 17 residues. Germline CDR1 and CDR2: LGHDT and YNNKEL (reference sequence). The DNA for the CDR3 is TGTGCCAGCAGCCAAGAGGGTCCTAGCGGGTTCTCCTACGAGCAGTACTTC. This translates into CASSQEGPSGFSYEQYF.

This clonotype was picked up many times. The chain links TRBV5-1 to TRBJ1-2; D ambiguous. The CDR3 loop spans 14 amino acids. Germline CDR1 is SGHRS and CDR2 is YFSETQ. The V end lost 0 bases, the J end lost 5 bases, and 11 bases lay between the germline ends. The CDR3 loop is CASSLGGEAYGYTF. The CDR3 DNA is TGCGCCAGCAGCTTGGGCGGGGAGGCTTATGGCTACACCTTC. The variable domain in full, with the rest retrieved from reference TRBV5-1 and TRBJ1-2, is KAGVTQTPRYLIKTRGQQVTLSCSPISGHRSVSWYQQTPGQGLQFLFEYFSETQRNKGNFPGRFSGRQFSNSRSEMNVSTLELGDSALYLCASSLGGEAYGYTFGSGTRLTVV.

This clonotype was detected a few times. V gene TRBV9 combines with J gene TRBJ2-1, with 8 bases fitting TRBD1. The germline CDR1 and CDR2 sequences are SGDLS and YYNGEE. V was pared by 3 bases and J by 3 bases, with 2 bases of the junction left unmatched. This CDR3 is built from 14 residues. CDR3 region: CASSGGTGYNEQFF. Written as DNA, the CDR3 is TGTGCCAGCAGCGGAGGGACAGGCTACAATGAGCAGTTCTTC.

V and J are TRBV5-5 and TRBJ2-4, with a tentative D call TRBD2 (5 bases). Deletions cut 4 bases from V and 3 bases from J, with 14 bases between. The CDR3 length is 15 residues. Germline V gene data show CDR1 as SGHKS and CDR2 as YYEKEE (reference sequence). CDR3 in amino acids: CASSPGDRGKNIQYF. The DNA for the CDR3 is TGTGCCAGCAGCCCTGGGGATCGGGGCAAAAACATTCAGTACTTC.

The chain uses TRBV12-3 or TRBV12-4 and TRBJ1-1; tentatively, D is TRBD1 (5 bases). The V and J ends lost 5 bases and 5 bases respectively, with 18 bases between them. The CDR3 runs 15 residues. The CDR3 spells CASSPPFRVGTEAFF. CDR3 nucleotide sequence: TGTGCCAGCAGTCCGCCTTTCAGGGTGGGGACTGAAGCTTTCTTT.

The chain recombines TRBV27 with TRBJ2-5; perhaps TRBD2 as D (6 bases). CDR3 size: 15 residues. V was pared by 4 bases and J by 2 bases, with 14 bases between. CDR1 and CDR2 (germline): MNHEY, SMNVEV (reference sequence). CDR3 bases: TGTGCCAGCAGTTACTCCCGGGGGTCACAAGAGACCCAGTACTTC. It yields the protein CASSYSRGSQETQYF.

V is TRBV4-1 and J is TRBJ2-5, with D possibly TRBD2 on 6 matching bases. V gave up 6 bases and J gave up 2 bases, with 16 bases separating them. The CDR3 has 15 amino acids. CDR1 is MGHRA, CDR2 YSYEKL, per germline. The CDR3 loop is CASRAAGTSQETQYF. In DNA, the CDR3 is TGCGCCAGCAGAGCAGCCGGGACTTCACAAGAGACCCAGTACTTC.

The rearrangement joins TRBV19 to TRBJ2-7; the D call may be TRBD1 or TRBD2 (5 bases each). The V end lost 3 bases, the J end lost 5 bases, and 8 bases lay between the germline ends. The V gene's germline CDR1 is LNHDA and CDR2 SQIVND (reference sequence). CDR3 length: 12 residues. Here the CDR3 reads CASSIEGNEQYF. The CDR3 DNA reads TGTGCCAGTAGTATCGAGGGGAACGAGCAGTACTTC.

This clonotype was recorded only once. The chain has TRBV20-1 and TRBJ2-7, with 7 bases fitting TRBD1. The CDR3 has 14 residues. Trimming removed 3 bases from V and 0 bases from J; junction bases left unmatched: 5. CDR1 is DFQATT and CDR2 is SNEGSKA in the germline V gene (reference sequence). CDR3 in amino acids: CSASTTGNSYEQYF. The CDR3 DNA follows: TGCAGTGCTAGTACGACAGGGAACTCCTACGAGCAGTACTTC.

This clonotype has a handful of counts. The CDR3 DNA sequence: TGTGCCAGCAGTCCCTTACGGGGAGATACGCAGTATTTT. Amino acid sequence: CASSPLRGDTQYF. This chain uses TRBV6-6 with TRBJ2-3; D might be TRBD2 (5 bases). The germline V and J ends were trimmed by 5 bases and 5 bases, with 11 bases remaining between them. Germline CDR1 MNHNY, CDR2 SVGAGI (reference sequence). This CDR3 has 13 residues.

The chain uses TRBV6-1 and TRBJ2-1; D possibly uses TRBD1 or TRBD2 (5 bases each). Germline V lookup: CDR1 MNHNS, CDR2 SASEGT. Trimming removed 6 bases from V and 2 bases from J, with 20 bases in between. The length of the CDR3 is 17 residues. In DNA form, the CDR3 reads TGTGCCAGCAGCCCCGAACTAGGGGATGGAACCTACAATGAGCAGTTCTTC. This encodes CASSPELGDGTYNEQFF.

This clonotype was picked up a small number of times. The CDR3 region has the DNA TGTGCCAGCAGCGTGGCGGGGGCAGATACGCAGTATTTT. Translation gives CASSVAGADTQYF. The chain employs TRBV9 and TRBJ2-3; 7 bases agree with TRBD2. CDR1 is SGDLS, CDR2 YYNGEE, per germline. The CDR3 consists of 13 residues. Trimming cost V 2 bases and J 4 bases; bases outside gene matches: 1.

The J gene is TRBJ1-1, the V gene TRBV7-9, with D uncertain. CDR1 SEHNR and CDR2 FQNEAQ come from the germline V gene (reference sequence). Trimming took off 4 bases at V and 6 bases at J, with 9 bases between the two ends. The CDR3 has 12 amino acids. The CDR3 nucleotides read TGTGCCAGCAGCTCAAGATTGCCTGAAGCTTTCTTT. Translation gives CASSSRLPEAFF.

The CDR3 bases are TGTGCCAGCAGTGCCATAGCGGGGGGGGTAGATACGCAGTATTTT. It specifies CASSAIAGGVDTQYF. This chain links TRBV12-3 or TRBV12-4 with TRBJ2-3, with 11 bases matching TRBD2. Trimming took 5 bases from V and 5 from J; bases not matched to a gene: 6. This CDR3 is 15 amino acids long.

This clonotype appeared many times. The chain joins TRBV10-3 to TRBJ2-1, with unresolved D. CDR1 is ENHRY and CDR2 is SYGVKD in the germline V gene. With 0 bases removed from V and 6 bases from J, the gap between germline ends came to 9 bases. The CDR3 runs 14 residues. The DNA of the CDR3 is TGTGCCATCAGTGAGTCGATGGAAGGCAATGAGCAGTTCTTC. This translates into CAISESMEGNEQFF.

This clonotype was seen a handful of times. The chain uses TRBV28 and TRBJ2-5; possible D gene TRBD2, 5 bases. Germline-derived CDR1 and CDR2 are MDHEN and SYDVKM. The CDR3 has 17 amino acids. With 2 bases removed from V and 3 bases from J, the gap between germline ends came to 19 bases. CDR3 coding DNA: TGTGCCAGCAGTTTAAATTGGGCAAGGAGGAACGAAGAGACCCAGTACTTC. Translating gives CASSLNWARRNEETQYF.